These 18 T cell receptor beta chains originate from one sample sequenced in a study of shared clonotypes between healthy human individuals. Measured with immunoSEQ multiplex PCR; TCRdb has only the in-frame clones, and not every one. The sample lists around 1,100,000 clones, roughly 77% occurring once. Sequencing was carried out using memory CD4+ T cells from PBMCs. Subset given: CD45RA-negative fraction. These receptors were collected from a man between 18 and 35 years old in good health. Some clones in this sample may be carry-over from other donors' samples.

This sequence joins TRBV9 and TRBJ2-7; no firm D call. The CDR3 runs 16 residues. V was trimmed by 0 bases and J by 2 bases, leaving 15 bases between them. The germline CDR1 and CDR2 sequences are SGDLS and YYNGEE. The CDR3 bases are TGTGCCAGCAGCGTAGGCGACGCTCGGAATCCCTACGAGCAGTACTTC. Protein: CASSVGDARNPYEQYF. Together with reference TRBV9 and TRBJ2-7, the CDR3 gives the full variable domain: DSGVTQTPKHLITATGQRVTLRCSPRSGDLSVYWYQQSLDQGLQFLIQYYNGEERAKGNILERFSAQQFPDLHSELNLSSLELGDSALYFCASSVGDARNPYEQYFGPGTRLTVT.

V is TRBV9 and J is TRBJ2-2; 8 positions match TRBD1. The V gene end was trimmed by 2 bases and the J gene end by 5 bases; junction bases not matched to a gene: 5. The CDR3 loop spans 15 amino acids. Per the germline V gene, CDR1 is SGDLS and CDR2 is YYNGEE. CDR3 coding DNA: TGTGCCAGCAGCGTGGGGACAGGCGATACCGGGGAGCTGTTTTTT. Amino acid sequence: CASSVGTGDTGELFF.

The rearrangement uses TRBV18 and TRBJ2-7, with unresolved D. CDR1 and CDR2 from the germline V gene are KGHSH and LQKENI. V dropped 2 bases and J dropped 4 bases, with 12 bases sitting between them. The CDR3 length is 14 residues. CDR3 coding DNA: TGTGCCAGCTCACCATTGGCGGTTCAATACGAGCAGTACTTC. This sequence encodes CASSPLAVQYEQYF.

This sequence joins TRBV29-1 and TRBJ2-2, with no clear D. V was clipped by 6 bases and J by 4 bases, with 12 bases between them. The CDR3 runs 13 residues. The V gene's germline CDR1 is SQVTM and CDR2 ANQGSEA. CDR3 sequence reads: CSVVHGITGELFF. The DNA for the CDR3 is TGCAGCGTGGTTCATGGAATCACCGGGGAGCTGTTTTTT.

The genes are TRBV10-1 and TRBJ1-1; D call uncertain. Deletions cut 0 bases from V and 0 bases from J, with 8 bases between. This CDR3 has 15 residues. Germline assignment: CDR1 WNHNN and CDR2 SYGVQD (reference sequence). The CDR3 bases are TGCGCCAGCAGTGAGTCGAGCAGGTTGAACACTGAAGCTTTCTTT. It specifies CASSESSRLNTEAFF.

A single count supports this clone. This chain joins TRBV2 and TRBJ2-1; 11 nucleotides match TRBD2. J was trimmed by 4 bases and V by 1 base; bases with no gene match: 3. The V gene's germline CDR1 is SNHLY and CDR2 FYNNEI. CDR3 length: 16 residues. The CDR3 DNA reads TGTGCCAGCAGTGAAGGGCGACTAGCGGGGTACAATGAGCAGTTCTTC. It yields the protein CASSEGRLAGYNEQFF.

This chain links TRBV7-9 with TRBJ2-7, with D maybe TRBD1 (6 bases). Trimming stripped 3 bases from V and 1 base from J, with 13 bases between. CDR3 length equals 15 residues. The germline V gene has CDR1 SEHNR and CDR2 FQNEAQ (reference sequence). This CDR3 reads CASSLMGAGSYEQYF. The CDR3 coding sequence is TGTGCCAGCAGCTTGATGGGGGCTGGGTCCTACGAGCAGTACTTC. Looking up the rest from reference TRBV7-9 and TRBJ2-7 gives the full variable domain: DTGVSQNPRHKITKRGQNVTFRCDPISEHNRLYWYRQTLGQGPEFLTYFQNEAQLEKSRLLSDRFSAERPKGSFSTLEIQRTEQGDSAMYLCASSLMGAGSYEQYFGPGTRLTVT.

This clone was counted between two and nine times. This chain joins TRBV6-1 and TRBJ2-7; the D is unclear. V was shortened by 6 bases and J by 4 bases, with 10 bases between the two germline ends. The CDR3 totals 12 residues. CDR1 and CDR2 (germline): MNHNS, SASEGT. The CDR3: CASRSDWYEQYF. CDR3 in DNA: TGTGCCAGCAGATCCGACTGGTACGAGCAGTACTTC.

The rearrangement joins TRBV6-1 to TRBJ2-5; D might be TRBD2 (5 bases). The germline CDR1 and CDR2 sequences are MNHNS and SASEGT. Trimming took 3 bases from V and 3 from J, leaving 11 bases between them. The CDR3 sequence is 14 residues long. The CDR3 is CASSDYGREETQYF. CDR3 DNA sequence: TGTGCCAGCAGTGATTATGGGCGGGAAGAGACCCAGTACTTC.

The gene calls are TRBV6-6 and TRBJ2-5; 8 positions match TRBD1. In germline, CDR1 is MNHNY, CDR2 SVGAGI (reference sequence). Germline trimming cut 2 bases from V and 5 bases from J; bases unmatched to any gene: 7. The CDR3 spans 15 residues. CDR3 amino acids: CASSYHHRGVETQYF. CDR3 DNA sequence: TGTGCCAGCAGTTACCACCACAGGGGGGTGGAGACCCAGTACTTC.

The rearrangement joins TRBV5-1 to TRBJ2-3; TRBD2 matches 10 bases. The CDR3 is made up of 16 amino acids. V gave up 0 bases and J gave up 6 bases; unmatched junction bases: 7. The germline gives CDR1 SGHRS, CDR2 YFSETQ. The CDR3 DNA reads TGCGCCAGCAGCTTGGTCGCAGCGGGAGGGGTTGATACGCAGTATTTT. Translation gives CASSLVAAGGVDTQYF.

The rearrangement joins TRBV27 to TRBJ2-5; D is ambiguous. V lost 5 bases and J lost 5, with 12 bases in between. The CDR3 covers 13 residues. CDR1 MNHEY and CDR2 SMNVEV come from the germline V gene (reference sequence). The CDR3 DNA is TGTGCCAGCAGTCGGAGTAGGGTCGAGACCCAGTACTTC. It is translated as CASSRSRVETQYF.

This chain connects TRBV28 to TRBJ2-7, with D possibly being TRBD1 (5 bases). Germline lookup yields CDR1 MDHEN and CDR2 SYDVKM. This CDR3 has 13 residues. V lost 7 bases, J lost 4 bases, and 14 bases lay in between. CDR3 DNA: TGTGCCAGCAATGTCAGGGAACCTTACGAGCAGTACTTC. Its translation is CASNVREPYEQYF.

Note on this clone: The sample carries other DNA sequences with the same CDR3. The V call is TRBV28, the J call TRBJ2-5; no clear D gene. Trimming removed 4 bases at V and 5 bases at J, with 5 bases between. This CDR3 region has 11 residues. The germline CDR1 and CDR2 sequences are MDHEN and SYDVKM. CDR3 nucleotide sequence: TGTGCCAGCAGTTCGCGGGAGACCCAGTACTTC. Its translation is CASSSRETQYF.

V usage is TRBV7-2 and J usage is TRBJ2-5, with no clear D. V dropped 5 bases and J dropped 3 bases, with 10 bases sitting between them. This CDR3 has 13 residues. CDR1 is SGHTA and CDR2 is FQGNSA in the germline V gene. Written as DNA, the CDR3 is TGTGCCAGCAGCCCTCGGATGGAAGAGACCCAGTACTTC. This codes for CASSPRMEETQYF.

The chain links TRBV9 to TRBJ2-2; D call uncertain. This CDR3 has 14 residues. V was clipped by 2 bases and J by 5 bases, with 10 bases between them. Germline V gene data show CDR1 as SGDLS and CDR2 as YYNGEE. Here the CDR3 reads CASSVRLGTGELFF. In DNA, the CDR3 is TGTGCCAGCAGCGTCAGGCTGGGGACCGGGGAGCTGTTTTTT.

This sequence joins TRBV5-1 and TRBJ1-1; D call uncertain. With 0 bases removed from V and 2 bases from J, the gap between germline ends came to 11 bases. This CDR3 region has 15 residues. Germline loops: CDR1 SGHRS, CDR2 YFSETQ. As DNA, the CDR3 is TGCGCCAGCAGCTTGGATCGCCAGAAAAACACTGAAGCTTTCTTT. It codes for CASSLDRQKNTEAFF.

Note on this clone: A far larger clone lies a single base away; this is likely a read error. The V gene is TRBV2, the J gene TRBJ2-2; 7 bases line up with TRBD1. Germline V gene data show CDR1 as SNHLY and CDR2 as FYNNEI. The CDR3 covers 15 residues. Trimming removed 7 bases from V and 2 bases from J; junction bases left unmatched: 7. CDR3: CASMGDSSNTGELFF. CDR3 DNA: TGTGCCAGCATGGGGGACAGCTCAAACACCGGGGAGCTGTTTTTT.